Detailed here is one TCR beta chain. The germline gives CDR1 MNHEY, CDR2 SVGAGI. The CDR3 has 12 amino acids. The germline V and J ends were trimmed by 6 bases and 4 bases, with 10 bases remaining between them. The data originate from a study of blood T cell repertoires in COVID-19. About the study: COVID-19 samples from acute and convalescent phases originated in the United States, Italy and Spain. From T cells, B-cell-depleted T cells, or PBMCs came the material, which was cDNA or gDNA.

Authors' methods: Scientists estimated how many nucleated cells there were by amplifying reference gene primers. Generated by immunoSEQ multiplex PCR, the TCRdb table keeps only in-frame clones and is missing some. V and J calls plus clone size are reproduced from that table; the DNA served to infer D and trimming. The top ten hold under 4.5% of the sample, which has roughly 250,000 clones, approximately 85% seen once. This receptor was obtained from a man aged 45-65 years with acute or convalescent COVID-19. The material sequenced was peripheral blood. V and J are TRBV6-5 and TRBJ2-7; D perhaps matches TRBD1 (5 bases). CDR3 in amino acids: CASRDNPYEQYF. CDR3 DNA: TGTGCCAGCAGGGACAACCCGTACGAGCAGTACTTC.